This TCR beta chain was sequenced during a study of blood T cells in healthy people across ages. PCR was performed a second time for roughly 6 to 12 cycles using a sample-barcoded 5' primer and a J-beta primer mix. Each cDNA molecule carried a tag from a template-switch adaptor that contained 12 random nucleotides. TCRdb re-called the 5' RACE reads with MiXCR, one entry per CDR3 protein. The sample carries about 640,000 distinct CDR3 sequences, approximately 50% recorded once. The CDR3 has 14 amino acids. CDR1 and CDR2 (germline): DFQATT, SNEGSKA (reference sequence). With V trimmed by 0 bases and J by 4 bases, 4 bases remained unmatched.

Input material: blood. The clonotype originates from a man aged 60 to 75 in good health. V gene TRBV20-1 combines with J gene TRBJ2-3; 7 bases map to TRBD2. The CDR3 coding sequence is TGCAGTGCTAGAGACGGGAGGCGCGCAGATACGCAGTATTTT. Protein product: CSARDGRRADTQYF.